The source of this TCR beta chain is a study of T cells expressing NK-cell markers. Study information: It was from sorted CD3+CD56+NKG2C+, CD3+CD56+NKG2C- and CD3+CD56-NKG2C+ T cells that TCR beta repertoires came. Study-level findings and limits: Roughly 1.0-8% of CD8+ T cells in over five donors belonged to dominant NKG2C+ clonotypes.

Regarding this clonotype: Antigen specificity is unknown.

The cDNA for TCR beta came from 5'RACE template switching with UMIs. TCRdb reprocessed the 5' RACE reads; each CDR3 protein has one entry and no DNA is given. This sample contains some 390,000 distinct CDR3 sequences. The CDR3 is 16 residues long. CDR1 is SGHVS and CDR2 is FQNEAQ in the germline V gene. The J gene is TRBJ2-1, the V gene TRBV7-8; TCRdb returns TRBD2, unconfirmable since there is no DNA. What was sequenced was blood T cells: a sorted CD56 or NKG2C T cell subset, CD4+ or CD8+ T cells, or bulk PBMC T cells (not recorded which). The sequence was collected from a woman between 50 and 59 years old in good health. This CDR3 is CASGRLAGYSYNEQFF.